The rows below give T cell receptor beta chains drawn from one sample of a study of control samples from healthy donors and cancer patients. Clones were sequenced by immunoSEQ multiplex PCR, and TCRdb holds only the in-frame ones, with some missing. Seen here are approximately 170,000 clones, roughly nine tenths observed once, and the top ten hold approximately 0.7%. Sequences were obtained from blood. Source of these receptors: a woman aged 25 to 39 in good health. Both conserved end residues are part of each CDR3. A D gene is named only where the DNA matches it firmly. A row's size may be missing; if present it is once, few, many or a size class.

>-|TRBJ1-1|-|TRBV7-9
TGTGCCAGCAGCTTAAACAGACCGAACACTGAAGCTTTCTTT
CASSLNRPNTEAFF
>-|TRBJ2-4|-|TRBV7-6
TGTGCCAGCAGCTTAGGGCCCCAAAGGATGACCAAAAACATTCAGTACTTC
CASSLGPQRMTKNIQYF
>-|TRBJ1-5|-|TRBV19
TGTGCCAGTAGTGTGACCTCCAATCAGCCCCAGCATTTT
CASSVTSNQPQHF
>TRBD2|TRBJ2-3|-|TRBV28
TGTGCCAGCGGACAGACTAGCGGGAGTGGGGATACGCAGTATTTT
CASGQTSGSGDTQYF
>-|TRBJ2-2|-|TRBV7-8
TGTGCCAGCAGCTTAGTGACCGGGGAGCTGTTTTTT
CASSLVTGELFF
>TRBD2|TRBJ2-7|-|TRBV7-8
TGTGCCAGCAGCTTAGCCCCTAGCGGAACAGCCCACGAGCAGTACTTC
CASSLAPSGTAHEQYF
>TRBD1|TRBJ1-2|once|TRBV6-5
TGTGCCACAAGACAGGGGCCCATCGGGAGCTATGGCTACACCTTC
CATRQGPIGSYGYTF
>-|TRBJ1-1|-|TRBV5-1
TGCGCCAGCAGCCGCACTTGGGGGAAGACTGAAGCTTTCTTT
CASSRTWGKTEAFF
>TRBD1|TRBJ2-2|once|TRBV5-4
TGTGCCAGCAGCATATACGTCGGGACAGGGGCGACCGGGGAGCTGTTTTTT
CASSIYVGTGATGELFF
>-|TRBJ2-3|few|TRBV4-2
TGTGCCAGCAGCCAAGATCCAGGGGACCCCACAGATACGCAGTATTTT
CASSQDPGDPTDTQYF
>TRBD1|TRBJ2-7|-|TRBV18
TGTGCCAGCTCACCACCGGGCTGGCAGGGGGCTCACGAGCAGTACTTC
CASSPPGWQGAHEQYF
>-|TRBJ1-2|-|TRBV12-3/TRBV12-4
TGTGCCAGCAGTTTGACGGACTATGGCTACACCTTC
CASSLTDYGYTF
>TRBD1|TRBJ2-7|-|TRBV10-2
TGCGCCAGCAGTGAGGTATGGGGGACAGGGAAGGTCCACGAGCAGTACTTC
CASSEVWGTGKVHEQYF
>TRBD2|TRBJ2-1|-|TRBV11-2
TGTGCCAGCAGCTTAACCCCGGGACTACTTTACAATGAGCAGTTCTTC
CASSLTPGLLYNEQFF
>-|TRBJ2-7|few|TRBV28
TGTGCCAGCAGTTTCCTAGCTAGGGTCTACGAGCAGTACTTC
CASSFLARVYEQYF
>-|TRBJ2-5|once|TRBV25-1
TGTGCCAGCAGTGAACGATCGGTGGCGAAATGGGAGACCCAGTACTTC
CASSERSVAKWETQYF
>TRBD2|TRBJ2-7|-|TRBV4-1
TGCGCCAGCAGCGCCCTAGCGGGGGTGGGGGAGCAGTACTTC
CASSALAGVGEQYF
>-|TRBJ2-1|-|TRBV7-2
TGTGCCAGCAGCTTAACCCTAGCAATTGGCCACAATGAGCAGTTCTTC
CASSLTLAIGHNEQFF
>-|TRBJ2-1|-|TRBV9
TGTGCCAGCAGCGGCAGAGGGACCAATGAGCAGTTCTTC
CASSGRGTNEQFF
>-|TRBJ1-2|-|TRBV9
TGTGCCAGCAGCGTACAAACTAACTATGGCTACACCTTC
CASSVQTNYGYTF
>-|TRBJ2-5|-|TRBV6-5
TGTGCCAGCTCTCTTTCCCCCGCGGAGACCCAGTACTTC
CASSLSPAETQYF
>-|TRBJ1-4|-|TRBV27
TGTGCCAGCAGTCTAACAGGACGGGGACGGATTAATGAAAAACTGTTTTTT
CASSLTGRGRINEKLFF
>-|TRBJ1-4|-|TRBV20-1
TGCAGTGCTGGAGAATGGGAAAAACTGTTTTTT
CSAGEWEKLFF
>-|TRBJ2-1|-|TRBV5-1
TGCGCCAGCAGCTCGAAGGATGCGGGATCCTACAATGAGCAGTTCTTC
CASSSKDAGSYNEQFF
>-|TRBJ2-1|-|TRBV6-5
TGTGCCAGCAGTTACAGGGCAGGACCTGGCAATGAGCAGTTCTTC
CASSYRAGPGNEQFF
>TRBD1|TRBJ2-7|-|TRBV2
TGTGCCAGCAGTGAAGTACAGGGGGCCCACTACGAGCAGTACTTC
CASSEVQGAHYEQYF
>-|TRBJ1-2|-|TRBV28
TGTGCCAGCAGACTTATTGGCTACACCTTC
CASRLIGYTF
>TRBD1|TRBJ2-5|-|TRBV5-1
TGCGCCAGCAGCCCCGGACAGGCCGGGCAAGAGACCCAGTACTTC
CASSPGQAGQETQYF
>TRBD2|TRBJ2-6|once|TRBV24-1
TGTGCCACCAGTGACGAAAAAGGCCCGGGCGGGGGCGTCCTGACTTTC
CATSDEKGPGGGVLTF
>TRBD1|TRBJ1-5|-|TRBV5-1
TGCGCCAGCAGCTTGGGACAGGGAGCTCATCAGCCCCAGCATTTT
CASSLGQGAHQPQHF
>-|TRBJ1-2|-|TRBV5-1
TGCGCCAGCAGCTTGGATCGCGGGGGGACTAACTATGGCTACACCTTC
CASSLDRGGTNYGYTF
>TRBD1|TRBJ1-4|-|TRBV6-5
TGTGCCAGCAGCGATACCGGGACAGGGTATGAAAAACTGTTTTTT
CASSDTGTGYEKLFF
>-|TRBJ2-1|-|TRBV27
TGTGCCAGCACCAACGAAGTAGGGCCCTACAATGAGCAGTTCTTC
CASTNEVGPYNEQFF
>TRBD1|TRBJ1-3|once|TRBV7-2
TGTGCCAGCAGCTCTGACAGGGCTTCTGGAAACACCATATATTTT
CASSSDRASGNTIYF
>TRBD2|TRBJ2-1|-|TRBV18
TGTGCCAGCTCACCAATGGCTAGCGGGAGCTCTTTTGAGCAGTTCTTC
CASSPMASGSSFEQFF
>-|TRBJ1-4|-|TRBV7-2
TGTGCCAGCAGCTTAGCGCCAGGGATCGGCGCCAACGAAAAACTGTTTTTT
CASSLAPGIGANEKLFF
>TRBD1|TRBJ2-7|-|TRBV15
TGTGCCACCAGCAGTTTGGGACAGGCCTCCGAGCAGTACTTC
CATSSLGQASEQYF
>-|TRBJ2-2|-|TRBV7-6
TGTGCCAGCAGCTTACACGGAGGTACCGGGGAGCTGTTTTTT
CASSLHGGTGELFF
>-|TRBJ1-5|-|TRBV4-3
TGCGCCAGCAGCCAAGATGGACAGAGCAATCAGCCCCAGCATTTT
CASSQDGQSNQPQHF
>-|TRBJ1-5|-|TRBV10-3
TGTGCCATCAGTGAGTCGGCAGGGAGAGATCAGCCCCAGCATTTT
CAISESAGRDQPQHF
>-|TRBJ1-5|-|TRBV18
TGTGCCAGCTCACCACGAGGAGAGCCCCAGCATTTT
CASSPRGEPQHF
>TRBD1|TRBJ1-1|-|TRBV5-4
TGTGCCAGCAGCAGGACAGGGTTGGGCACTGAAGCTTTCTTT
CASSRTGLGTEAFF
>-|TRBJ2-1|-|TRBV7-2
TGTGCCAGCAGCTTAGTATGGGGGGATGAGCAGTTCTTC
CASSLVWGDEQFF
>-|TRBJ2-7|-|TRBV5-8
TGTGCCAGCAGCTTACAGGACCCCTTAGAGCAGTACTTC
CASSLQDPLEQYF
>-|TRBJ2-7|-|TRBV12-3/TRBV12-4
TGTGCCAGCTCCCCTGGGGGCTACGAGCAGTACTTC
CASSPGGYEQYF
>-|TRBJ2-5|-|TRBV7-8
TGTGCCAGCAGCCGAGGACGGTTACAAGAGACCCAGTACTTC
CASSRGRLQETQYF
>TRBD1|TRBJ1-2|-|TRBV2
TGTGCCAGCAGGGACAGGGGAGGTGGGGGTTTATATGGCTACACCTTC
CASRDRGGGGLYGYTF
>-|TRBJ1-2|-|TRBV7-2
TGTGCCAGCAGCCTCGACCCGATTGGGGCTTATGGCTACACCTTC
CASSLDPIGAYGYTF
>-|TRBJ2-7|-|TRBV28
TGTGCCAGCAGTTCCCTCGACAGGAATTTCCACGAGCAGTACTTC
CASSSLDRNFHEQYF
>TRBD2|TRBJ2-1|-|TRBV6-6
TGTGCCAGCAGTTCGCCGACTAGCGGGGGAAACCAGCAGTTCTTC
CASSSPTSGGNQQFF
>-|TRBJ2-7|-|TRBV2
TGTGCCAGCAGCGCATCTAGGTACGAGCAGTACTTC
CASSASRYEQYF
>-|TRBJ2-5|-|TRBV27
TGTGCCGCACCCGGAGAGGAGACCCAGTACTTC
CAAPGEETQYF
>-|TRBJ1-1|-|TRBV7-9
TGTGCCAGCAGACGTCAGGGGCTGAGTGAAGCTTTCTTT
CASRRQGLSEAFF
>TRBD1|TRBJ1-1|-|TRBV30
TGTGCCTGGAAGAACAGGGGAATGGTTAAGAACACTGAAGCTTTCTTT
CAWKNRGMVKNTEAFF
>-|TRBJ1-4|-|TRBV19
TGTGCCAGTAGTATTACCCTCCGAACTAATGAAAAACTGTTTTTT
CASSITLRTNEKLFF
>TRBD1|TRBJ2-2|-|TRBV30
TGTGCCTGGATGGACAGGGGGCGGGGGACTGCCGGGGAGCTGTTTTTT
CAWMDRGRGTAGELFF
>-|TRBJ1-3|-|TRBV4-1
TGCGCCAGCAGCCCGAGAGGGTGGGGGACTGGAAACACCATATATTTT
CASSPRGWGTGNTIYF